This entry lists 11 T cell receptor beta chains sequenced from one sample in a study of cytomegalovirus exposure and HLA in healthy donors (TCRdb year 2017). Library preparation employed the immunoSEQ multiplex PCR assay. A mixture of 60 forward primers for TCR Vbeta segments and 13 reverse primers for TCR Jbeta segments was used in the multiplex PCR. As stored in TCRdb, this immuneACCESS dataset retains in-frame rearrangements with V and J assigned. A fraction of the clones does not appear; measured against another copy, unresolved V genes explain less than half of the discrepancy, and the remainder lacks a known reason. In all, the sample holds about 160,000 clones, and 80% of those were seen once. Roughly 4.7% of the sample is held by the ten biggest clonotypes. The material sequenced was PBMCs. Every receptor here comes from a man younger than 40 in good health and CMV-seronegative.

Only a few counts were recorded for this clone. The V call is TRBV6-5, the J call TRBJ2-2; D is possibly TRBD2 (5 bases). Trimming took 4 bases from V and 4 from J, leaving 13 bases between them. The germline V gene has CDR1 MNHEY and CDR2 SVGAGI. CDR3 length: 15 amino acids. CDR3 region: CASSWGPGGTGELFF. In DNA form, the CDR3 reads TGTGCCAGCAGTTGGGGTCCCGGAGGCACCGGGGAGCTGTTTTTT.

The genes are TRBV6-1 and TRBJ1-5; no firm D call. The CDR3 runs 16 residues. CDR1 and CDR2 (germline): MNHNS, SASEGT. The V and J ends lost 1 base and 4 bases respectively, with 14 bases between them. This CDR3 reads CASSEVSTAVNQPQHF. The CDR3 region has the DNA TGTGCCAGCAGTGAAGTGTCTACAGCCGTTAATCAGCCCCAGCATTTT.

The chain links TRBV9 to TRBJ2-1; 7 nucleotides agree with TRBD2. The trim removed 0 bases at V and 5 bases at J, leaving 5 bases unmatched. The CDR3 loop spans 15 amino acids. From germline, CDR1 is SGDLS and CDR2 YYNGEE. The CDR3 sequence is CASSVDGGGDNEQFF. The CDR3 region has the DNA TGTGCCAGCAGCGTAGATGGGGGAGGGGACAATGAGCAGTTCTTC.

The chain recombines TRBV29-1 with TRBJ1-3; D possibly corresponds to TRBD1 (6 bases). Germline V gives CDR1 SQVTM, CDR2 ANQGSEA. CDR3 length: 13 amino acids. Trimming took off 7 bases at V and 4 bases at J, with 14 bases between the two ends. The CDR3 protein is CSALGGQGNTIYF. CDR3 in DNA: TGCAGCGCCCTGGGGGGGCAGGGAAACACCATATATTTT. Full variable domain (outside the CDR3, taken from reference TRBV29-1 and TRBJ1-3): SAVISQKPSRDICQRGTSLTIQCQVDSQVTMMFWYRQQPGQSLTLIATANQGSEATYESGFVIDKFPISRPNLTFSTLTVSNMSPEDSSIYLCSALGGQGNTIYFGEGSWLTVV.

The J gene is TRBJ1-3, the V gene TRBV10-3; TRBD1 matches 8 bases. The CDR3 has 15 amino acids. Trimming took 6 bases from V and 2 from J; bases not matched to a gene: 6. Germline values: CDR1 ENHRY, CDR2 SYGVKD. The CDR3 sequence is CAIRAPGQAGNTIYF. The CDR3, as DNA: TGTGCCATCAGAGCCCCGGGACAGGCTGGAAACACCATATATTTT.

This sequence joins TRBV19 and TRBJ2-2, with 7 bases aligning to TRBD2. V lost 11 bases, J lost 3 bases, and 3 bases stayed unmatched. This CDR3 is 12 amino acids long. Germline CDR1 and CDR2: LNHDA and SQIVND (reference sequence). The DNA for the CDR3 is TGTGCCCACGCGGGAGACACCGGGGAGCTGTTTTTT. As protein: CAHAGDTGELFF.

The V and J genes are TRBV5-1 and TRBJ2-7, with 7 bases that match TRBD1. Germline trimming cut 2 bases from V and 3 bases from J; bases unmatched to any gene: 8. Germline CDR1 and CDR2: SGHRS and YFSETQ. This CDR3 is built from 15 residues. The CDR3 DNA reads as TGCGCCAGCAGCTTCCGGGACAGTAATTTCTACGAGCAGTACTTC. This translates into CASSFRDSNFYEQYF.

J is TRBJ2-6 and V is TRBV28; 7 positions agree with TRBD1. V trimming: 9 bases; J trimming: 4 bases; junction bases outside the gene matches: 3. Germline CDR1 MDHEN, CDR2 SYDVKM. The CDR3 extends over 13 amino acids. CDR3 sequence (DNA): TGTGCCAGTGGGGGACAGGGGGCCAACGTCCTGACTTTC. It codes for CASGGQGANVLTF.

This clone showed up just once. The chain uses TRBV28 and TRBJ2-2, with D possibly being TRBD2 (5 bases). Between the trimmed V and J ends, which lost 2 bases and 8 bases, there was a span of 12 bases. The CDR3 has 14 residues. Germline V gene sequence: CDR1 MDHEN, CDR2 SYDVKM. The CDR3 region is CASSLLGEQGELFF. The DNA for the CDR3 is TGTGCCAGCAGTTTACTTGGGGAGCAGGGGGAGCTGTTTTTT.

This clone has only one observation. The rearrangement joins TRBV7-8 to TRBJ1-1, with no clear D. The V end lost 5 bases, the J end lost 2 bases, and 9 bases lay between the germline ends. The CDR3 sequence is 13 residues long. The V gene's germline CDR1 is SGHVS and CDR2 FQNEAQ. This CDR3 reads CASSLNSNTEAFF. In DNA, the CDR3 is TGTGCCAGCAGCCTAAACAGTAACACTGAAGCTTTCTTT.

The chain uses TRBV4-3 and TRBJ1-4; tentative D call: TRBD1 (5 bases). Trimming removed 6 bases from V and 8 bases from J, with 10 bases in between. The length of the CDR3 is 12 residues. In germline, CDR1 is LGHNA, CDR2 YSLEER. The CDR3 DNA reads as TGCGCCAGCAGTTTTAAGGGGGAAAAACTGTTTTTT. This sequence encodes CASSFKGEKLFF.